This is a list of T cell receptor beta chains from one sample in a study of T cell changes during pregnancy in multiple sclerosis. Here immunoSEQ multiplex PCR was the method, and the copy in TCRdb shows in-frame clones only, minus some. The repertoire includes tens of thousands of clones, approximately 91% of them detected once, and 4% to 5% sits in the top ten. Here the sequenced sample was peripheral blood, taken in the second trimester of pregnancy. The source is a female donor in good health, enrolled as a control in a pregnancy study. Both conserved end residues are part of each CDR3. A D gene is named only where the DNA matches it firmly. Rows give clone size only sometimes, using once, few, many, or a class for an expanded clone.

>TRBD1|once|TRBJ1-2|TRBV6-6
CASRSTGGDYGYTF
TGTGCCAGCAGATCGACAGGGGGCGACTATGGCTACACCTTC
>TRBD1|once|TRBJ1-1|TRBV28
CASSSPGQGARTEAFF
TGTGCCAGCAGTTCCCCCGGACAGGGGGCTCGGACTGAAGCTTTCTTT
>TRBD1|.|TRBJ1-1|TRBV4-1
CASSHPRTGGGMNTEAFF
TGCGCCAGCAGCCACCCTAGGACAGGGGGAGGTATGAACACTGAAGCTTTCTTT
>TRBD1|once|TRBJ1-2|TRBV9
CASSVVGTEYGYTF
TGTGCCAGCAGCGTAGTAGGGACAGAGTATGGCTACACCTTC
>TRBD2|.|TRBJ2-5|TRBV4-2
CASSLGGSGVQETQYF
TGTGCCAGCAGCCTAGGGGGTAGCGGGGTCCAAGAGACCCAGTACTTC
>.|once|TRBJ1-4|TRBV7-9
CASSSGQGTNEKLFF
TGTGCCAGCAGCTCAGGGCAGGGCACTAATGAAAAACTGTTTTTT
>.|.|TRBJ2-3|TRBV6-6
CASSPRQGTDTQYF
TGTGCCAGCAGTCCCCGACAGGGCACAGATACGCAGTATTTT
>.|.|TRBJ2-5|TRBV4-2
CASSQEGSVSPQETQYF
TGTGCCAGCAGCCAAGAGGGTAGCGTCTCTCCTCAAGAGACCCAGTACTTC
>.|once|TRBJ1-1|TRBV7-9
CASSFSRNKADYQAFF
TGTGCCAGCAGCTTTTCCAGAAACAAGGCGGACTATCAAGCTTTCTTT
>TRBD2|once|TRBJ2-3|TRBV19
CASSRTSGSTDTQYF
TGTGCCAGTAGTCGGACTAGCGGGAGCACAGATACGCAGTATTTT
>.|.|TRBJ1-5|TRBV5-1
CASALEGPNQPQHF
TGCGCCAGCGCTCTGGAGGGCCCCAATCAGCCCCAGCATTTT
>TRBD1|.|TRBJ1-6|TRBV7-8
CASSPQGASNSPLHF
TGTGCCAGCAGCCCCCAGGGGGCCAGCAATTCACCCCTCCACTTT
>.|.|TRBJ2-7|TRBV15
CATSRETGIDEQYF
TGTGCCACCAGCAGAGAAACAGGGATCGACGAGCAGTACTTC
>.|.|TRBJ2-5|TRBV7-3
CASSPTGSDKETQYF
TGTGCCAGCAGCCCAACAGGGTCCGATAAAGAGACCCAGTACTTC
>TRBD1|.|TRBJ2-5|TRBV15
CATSSPQGALGETQYF
TGTGCCACCAGCTCGCCACAGGGGGCGCTGGGGGAGACCCAGTACTTC
>TRBD2|once|TRBJ2-1|TRBV10-3
CAIRNVLAGGWSSYNEQFF
TGTGCCATCAGAAACGTACTAGCGGGAGGGTGGAGCTCCTACAATGAGCAGTTCTTC
>TRBD2|.|TRBJ2-2|TRBV7-2
CASSLEVAGRTGELFF
TGTGCCAGCAGCTTAGAGGTAGCGGGAAGGACCGGGGAGCTGTTTTTT
>.|.|TRBJ1-2|TRBV6-5
CASSYSGREGGYTF
TGTGCCAGCAGTTACTCAGGCAGGGAAGGCGGCTACACCTTC
>.|.|TRBJ1-4|TRBV6-1
CASSDGIYGGVVANEKLFF
TGTGCCAGCAGTGACGGAATATACGGAGGGGTCGTGGCTAATGAAAAACTGTTTTTT
>TRBD1|.|TRBJ2-5|TRBV2
CASRNRGLETQYF
TGTGCCAGCAGAAACAGGGGGCTGGAGACCCAGTACTTC
>TRBD1|once|TRBJ1-6|TRBV6-5
CASSSSLRGRNSPLHF
TGTGCCAGCAGTTCCTCACTCAGGGGGAGGAATTCACCCCTCCACTTT
>.|.|TRBJ2-3|TRBV21-1
CASSKETSGRAVGADTQYF
TGTGCCAGCAGCAAAGAGACTAGCGGGAGGGCCGTGGGGGCAGATACGCAGTATTTT
>.|once|TRBJ2-7|TRBV29-1
CSVEPEGGSYEQYF
TGCAGCGTTGAACCCGAGGGGGGGTCCTACGAGCAGTACTTC
>.|.|TRBJ1-6|TRBV7-6
CASSLEGGVVKNSPLHF
TGTGCCAGCAGCTTAGAAGGGGGTGTGGTAAAGAATTCACCCCTCCACTTT
>.|once|TRBJ2-1|TRBV11-2
CASSLVRKFYEQFF
TGTGCCAGCAGCTTAGTGAGGAAGTTCTATGAGCAGTTCTTC
>.|medium-sized|TRBJ1-2|TRBV5-1
CASSLKGVLDF
TGCGCCAGCAGCTTGAAGGGAGTCTTGGACTTC
>TRBD1|.|TRBJ1-6|TRBV27
CASSLGADRVLYSPLHF
TGTGCCAGCAGTTTAGGGGCCGACAGGGTTCTCTATTCACCCCTCCACTTT
>.|.|TRBJ2-1|TRBV10-1
CASSQGGQANEQFF
TGCGCCAGCAGTCAAGGGGGACAAGCCAATGAGCAGTTCTTC
>TRBD2|.|TRBJ2-2|TRBV7-7
CASGQDANTGELFF
TGTGCTAGCGGGCAAGACGCGAACACCGGGGAGCTGTTTTTT